The clone carrying this TCR beta chain has a count of ten or more. Described treatment: PENTA 11 planned treatment interruption arm or continuous ART arm. At least 24 weeks of at least three-drug ART, in children 2 to 15 years. Cryopreserved PBMC samples required at least 5 million viable cells. The sample comes from a study of HIV-infected children after antiretroviral therapy interruption. Study information: Interruption-arm sampling covered weeks 0, 12, interruption end (24 or 48), and about 3 years post-study.

Unique molecular identifiers were included in an RNA-based 3' RACE TCR library. TCRdb reprocessed the 3' RACE reads via MiXCR and lists one record per CDR3 protein. The sample consists of approximately 89,000 distinct CDR3 sequences, around 6.9% of them appearing once. V was trimmed by 6 bases and J by 5 bases, leaving 5 bases between them. This CDR3 contains 10 residues. Germline V gene sequence: CDR1 DFQATT, CDR2 SNEGSKA (reference sequence). The sample in question was CD45RA+ CD4+ T cells from PBMCs, pooled from several time points, obtained from a donor given antiretroviral therapy, either interrupted or continuous. Regarding subset: naive CD4+ CD45RA+ CD45RO- T cells. The V gene is TRBV20-1, the J gene TRBJ2-1; D is unresolved. The clonotype was recovered from a pool of human donors with HIV. This CDR3 reads CSALDNEQFF. CDR3 DNA: TGCAGTGCACTGGACAATGAGCAGTTCTTC.